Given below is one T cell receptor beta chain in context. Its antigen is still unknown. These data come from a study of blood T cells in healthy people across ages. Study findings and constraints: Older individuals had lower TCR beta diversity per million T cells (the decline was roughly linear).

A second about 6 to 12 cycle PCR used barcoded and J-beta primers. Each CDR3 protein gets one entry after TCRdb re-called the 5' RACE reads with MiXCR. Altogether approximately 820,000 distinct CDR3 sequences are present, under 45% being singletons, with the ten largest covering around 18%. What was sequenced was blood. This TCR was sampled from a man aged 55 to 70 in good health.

CDR3 nucleotide sequence: TGTGCCACCAGTGCCCGAGGGGGGAGCGCAGAGACCCAGTACTTC. Protein product: CATSARGGSAETQYF. V is TRBV24-1 and J is TRBJ2-5, with D perhaps TRBD1 or TRBD2 (6 bases each). The V gene lost 5 bases and the J gene lost 4 bases, with 16 bases spanning the gap. Germline assignment: CDR1 KGHDR and CDR2 SFDVKD. CDR3 length: 15 amino acids.